The clone carrying this TCR beta chain was seen only once. The antigen is undetermined. This entry is derived from a study of OX40 agonist ivuxolimab in advanced cancers. The CDR3 consists of 16 residues. After removal of 5 bases from V and 5 bases from J, the junction contained 7 bases not matched to a gene. Germline CDR1 reads MGHDK; CDR2 reads SYGVNS. Study-level findings and limits: Antigen targets of the expanded peripheral T cells went undetermined. Patients with a partial response at 0.1-3.0 mg/kg had among the lowest clonal expansion. CD4+ T cells averaged fewer expanded clones than CD8+ T cells. At 0.1 to 3.0 mg/kg, clonal expansion of CD4+ and CD8+ blood T cells had occurred by week 6.

Method: immunoSEQ multiplex PCR; TCRdb's copy keeps in-frame clones and lacks some. This sample has roughly 77,000 clones, with more than 80% found just once. This sequence joins TRBV25-1 and TRBJ1-6, with 9 bases lining up with TRBD1. Specimen: CD4+ or CD8+ T cells sorted from blood, collected in a trial of the OX40 agonist ivuxolimab. This TCR derives from an adult with an advanced solid tumor such as melanoma, head and neck, liver or kidney cancer. DNA of the CDR3: TGTGCCAGCAGTCCCGGGACAGGGATACATAATTCACCCCTCCACTTT. This gives the protein CASSPGTGIHNSPLHF.